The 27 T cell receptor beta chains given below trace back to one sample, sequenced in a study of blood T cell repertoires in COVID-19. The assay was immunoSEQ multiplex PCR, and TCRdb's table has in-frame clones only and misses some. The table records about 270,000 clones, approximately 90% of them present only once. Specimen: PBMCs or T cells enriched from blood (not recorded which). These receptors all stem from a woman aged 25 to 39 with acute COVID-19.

CDR3 bases: TGTGCCAGCAGTTTTCGGCAGGGGAGAGCTCAGCCCCAGCATTTT. It codes for CASSFRQGRAQPQHF. The gene calls are TRBV28 and TRBJ1-5; D might be TRBD1 (6 bases). The CDR3 sequence is 15 residues long. V lost 3 bases and J 6 bases, leaving 15 bases between the germline ends. Per germline, CDR1 MDHEN and CDR2 SYDVKM.

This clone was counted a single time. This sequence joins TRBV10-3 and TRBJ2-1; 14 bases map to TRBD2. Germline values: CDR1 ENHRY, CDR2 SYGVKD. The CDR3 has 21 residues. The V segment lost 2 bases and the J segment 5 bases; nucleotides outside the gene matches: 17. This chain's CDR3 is CAISETNLGTSGSGADNEQFF. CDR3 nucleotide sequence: TGTGCCATCAGTGAGACAAACCTTGGGACTAGCGGGAGTGGAGCTGACAATGAGCAGTTCTTC.

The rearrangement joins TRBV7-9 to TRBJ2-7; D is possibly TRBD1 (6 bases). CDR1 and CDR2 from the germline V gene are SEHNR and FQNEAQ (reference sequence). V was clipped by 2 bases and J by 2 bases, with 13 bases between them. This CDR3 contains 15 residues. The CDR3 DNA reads TGTGCCAGCAGCTTACTAGGTCAGGGGACCTACGAGCAGTACTTC. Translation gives CASSLLGQGTYEQYF. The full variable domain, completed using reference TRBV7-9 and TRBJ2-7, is DTGVSQNPRHKITKRGQNVTFRCDPISEHNRLYWYRQTLGQGPEFLTYFQNEAQLEKSRLLSDRFSAERPKGSFSTLEIQRTEQGDSAMYLCASSLLGQGTYEQYFGPGTRLTVT.

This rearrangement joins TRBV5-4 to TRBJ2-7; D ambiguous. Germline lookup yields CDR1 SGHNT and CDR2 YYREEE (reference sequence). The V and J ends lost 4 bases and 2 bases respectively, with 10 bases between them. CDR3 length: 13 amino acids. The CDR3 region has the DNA TGTGCCAGCAGCAACTCCTACCCCTACGAGCAGTACTTC. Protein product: CASSNSYPYEQYF.

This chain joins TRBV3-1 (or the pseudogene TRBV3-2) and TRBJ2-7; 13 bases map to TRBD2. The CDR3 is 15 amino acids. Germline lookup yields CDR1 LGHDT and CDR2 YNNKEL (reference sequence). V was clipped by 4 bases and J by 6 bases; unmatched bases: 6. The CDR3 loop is CASSPRTSGSGEQYF. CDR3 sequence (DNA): TGTGCCAGCAGCCCCCGGACTAGCGGGAGTGGCGAGCAGTACTTC.

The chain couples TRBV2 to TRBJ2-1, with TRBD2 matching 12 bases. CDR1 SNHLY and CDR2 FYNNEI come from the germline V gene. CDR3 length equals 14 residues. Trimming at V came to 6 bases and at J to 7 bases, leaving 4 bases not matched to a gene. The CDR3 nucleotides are TGTGCCAGCAGGCCCCTAGCGGGAGGGAATGAGCAGTTCTTC. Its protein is CASRPLAGGNEQFF.

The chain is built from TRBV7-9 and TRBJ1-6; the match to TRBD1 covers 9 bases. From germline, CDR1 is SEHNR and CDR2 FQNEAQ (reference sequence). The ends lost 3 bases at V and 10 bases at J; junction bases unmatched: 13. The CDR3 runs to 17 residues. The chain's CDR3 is CASSLAVSDRGYSPLHF. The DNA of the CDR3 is TGTGCCAGCAGCTTGGCTGTATCTGACAGGGGGTACTCACCCCTCCACTTT.

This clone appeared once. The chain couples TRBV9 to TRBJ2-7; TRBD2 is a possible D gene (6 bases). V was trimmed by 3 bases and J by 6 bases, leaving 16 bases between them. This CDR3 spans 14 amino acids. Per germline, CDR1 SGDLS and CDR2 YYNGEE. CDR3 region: CASSGAGPFSEQYF. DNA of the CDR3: TGTGCCAGCAGCGGGGCGGGGCCCTTTTCCGAGCAGTACTTC. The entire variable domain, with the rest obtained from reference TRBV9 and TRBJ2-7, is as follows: DSGVTQTPKHLITATGQRVTLRCSPRSGDLSVYWYQQSLDQGLQFLIQYYNGEERAKGNILERFSAQQFPDLHSELNLSSLELGDSALYFCASSGAGPFSEQYFGPGTRLTVT.

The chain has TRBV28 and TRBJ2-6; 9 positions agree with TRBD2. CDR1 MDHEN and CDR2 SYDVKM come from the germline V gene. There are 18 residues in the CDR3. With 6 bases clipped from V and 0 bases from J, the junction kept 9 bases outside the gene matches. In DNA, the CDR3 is TGTGCCAGCAGATTCCGGACTAGCGCTAACTCTGGGGCCAACGTCCTGACTTTC. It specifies CASRFRTSANSGANVLTF.

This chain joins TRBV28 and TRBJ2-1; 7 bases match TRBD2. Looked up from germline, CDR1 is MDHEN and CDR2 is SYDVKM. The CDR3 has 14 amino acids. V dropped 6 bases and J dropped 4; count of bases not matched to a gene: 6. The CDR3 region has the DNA TGTGCCAGCAGGTTGCCGGGAGGTTACAATGAGCAGTTCTTC. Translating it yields CASRLPGGYNEQFF.

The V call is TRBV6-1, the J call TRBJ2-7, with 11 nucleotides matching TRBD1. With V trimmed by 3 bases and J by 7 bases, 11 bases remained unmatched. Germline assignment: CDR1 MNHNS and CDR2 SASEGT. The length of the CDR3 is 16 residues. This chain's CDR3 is CASSDIGQGAWGEQYF. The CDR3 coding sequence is TGTGCCAGCAGTGACATAGGACAGGGGGCGTGGGGGGAGCAGTACTTC.

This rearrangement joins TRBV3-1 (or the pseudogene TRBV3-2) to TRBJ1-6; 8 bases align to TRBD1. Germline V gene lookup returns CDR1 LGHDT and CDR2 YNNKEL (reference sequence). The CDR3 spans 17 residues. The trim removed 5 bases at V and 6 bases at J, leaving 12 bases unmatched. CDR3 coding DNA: TGTGCCAGCAGCGAACTCGGAGGACAGGGTAGTAATTCACCCCTCCACTTT. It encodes CASSELGGQGSNSPLHF.

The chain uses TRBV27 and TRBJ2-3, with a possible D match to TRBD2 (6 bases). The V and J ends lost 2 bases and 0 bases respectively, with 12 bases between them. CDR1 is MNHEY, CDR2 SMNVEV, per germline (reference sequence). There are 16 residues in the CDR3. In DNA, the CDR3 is TGTGCCAGCAGTTTAGACCCCGGGAGAAGCACAGATACGCAGTATTTT. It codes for CASSLDPGRSTDTQYF.

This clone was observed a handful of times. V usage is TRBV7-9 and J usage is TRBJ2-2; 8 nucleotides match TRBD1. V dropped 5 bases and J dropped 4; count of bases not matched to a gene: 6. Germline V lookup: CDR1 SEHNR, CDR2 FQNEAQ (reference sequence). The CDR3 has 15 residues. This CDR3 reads CASSDGQGSTGELFF. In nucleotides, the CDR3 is TGTGCCAGCAGCGACGGACAGGGAAGCACCGGGGAGCTGTTTTTT.

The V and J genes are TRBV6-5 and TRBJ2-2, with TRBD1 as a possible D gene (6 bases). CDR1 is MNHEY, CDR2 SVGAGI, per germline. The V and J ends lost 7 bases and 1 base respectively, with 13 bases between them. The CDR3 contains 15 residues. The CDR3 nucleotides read TGTGCCAGCACCCAGGACAGAATGAACACCGGGGAGCTGTTTTTT. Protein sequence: CASTQDRMNTGELFF.

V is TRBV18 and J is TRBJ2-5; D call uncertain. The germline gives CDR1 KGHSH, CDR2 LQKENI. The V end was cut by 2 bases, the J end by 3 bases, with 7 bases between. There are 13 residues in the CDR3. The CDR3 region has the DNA TGTGCCAGCTCACCATTGCCAGAAGAGACCCAGTACTTC. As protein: CASSPLPEETQYF.

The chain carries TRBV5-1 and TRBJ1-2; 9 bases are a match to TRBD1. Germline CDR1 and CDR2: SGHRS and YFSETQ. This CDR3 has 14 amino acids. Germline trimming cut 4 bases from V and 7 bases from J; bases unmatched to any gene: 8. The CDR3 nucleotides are TGCGCCAGCAGCACAGGACAGGGGACGGGTGGCTACACCTTC. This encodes CASSTGQGTGGYTF.

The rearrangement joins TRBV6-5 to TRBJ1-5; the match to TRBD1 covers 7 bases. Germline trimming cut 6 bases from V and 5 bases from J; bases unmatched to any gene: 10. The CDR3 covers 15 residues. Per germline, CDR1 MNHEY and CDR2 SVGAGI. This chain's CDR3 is CASSGHGTVDQPQHF. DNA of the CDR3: TGTGCCAGCAGCGGTCACGGGACAGTCGATCAGCCCCAGCATTTT.

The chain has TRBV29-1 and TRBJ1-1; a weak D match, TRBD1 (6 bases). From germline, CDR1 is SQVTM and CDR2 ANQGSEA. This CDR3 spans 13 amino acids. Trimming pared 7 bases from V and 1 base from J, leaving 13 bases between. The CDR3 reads CSAPGQRNTEAFF. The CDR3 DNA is TGCAGCGCTCCGGGACAAAGGAACACTGAAGCTTTCTTT.

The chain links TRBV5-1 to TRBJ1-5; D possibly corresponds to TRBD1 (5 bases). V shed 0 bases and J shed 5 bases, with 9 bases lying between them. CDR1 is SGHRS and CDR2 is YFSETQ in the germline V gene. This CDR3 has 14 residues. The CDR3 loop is CASSLAGGDQPQHF. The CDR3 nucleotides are TGCGCCAGCAGCTTGGCGGGGGGAGATCAGCCCCAGCATTTT.

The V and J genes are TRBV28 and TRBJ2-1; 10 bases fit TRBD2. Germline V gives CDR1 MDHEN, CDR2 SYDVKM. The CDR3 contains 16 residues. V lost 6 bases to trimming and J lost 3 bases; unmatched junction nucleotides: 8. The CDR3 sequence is CASSSPGTSDYNEQFF. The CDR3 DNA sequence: TGTGCCAGCAGCAGCCCCGGGACTAGCGACTACAATGAGCAGTTCTTC.

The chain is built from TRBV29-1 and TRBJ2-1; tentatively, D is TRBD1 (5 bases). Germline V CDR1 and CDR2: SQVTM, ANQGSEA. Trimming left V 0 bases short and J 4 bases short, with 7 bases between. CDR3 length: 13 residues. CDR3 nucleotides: TGCAGCGTTGAAGAGTACAGGTACAATGAGCAGTTCTTC. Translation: CSVEEYRYNEQFF.

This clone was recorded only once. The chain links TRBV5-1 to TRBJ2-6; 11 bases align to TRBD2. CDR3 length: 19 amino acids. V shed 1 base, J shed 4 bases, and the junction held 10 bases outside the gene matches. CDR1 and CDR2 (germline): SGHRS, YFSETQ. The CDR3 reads CASSLYPLAGGVGANVLTF. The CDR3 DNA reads TGCGCCAGCAGCTTGTACCCGCTAGCGGGAGGAGTGGGGGCCAACGTCCTGACTTTC.

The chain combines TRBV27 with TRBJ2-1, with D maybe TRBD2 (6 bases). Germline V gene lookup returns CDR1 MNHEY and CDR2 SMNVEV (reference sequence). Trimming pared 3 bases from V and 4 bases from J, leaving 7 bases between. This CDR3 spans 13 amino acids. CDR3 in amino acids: CASSFAGYNEQFF. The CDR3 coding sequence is TGTGCCAGCAGTTTCGCGGGGTACAATGAGCAGTTCTTC.

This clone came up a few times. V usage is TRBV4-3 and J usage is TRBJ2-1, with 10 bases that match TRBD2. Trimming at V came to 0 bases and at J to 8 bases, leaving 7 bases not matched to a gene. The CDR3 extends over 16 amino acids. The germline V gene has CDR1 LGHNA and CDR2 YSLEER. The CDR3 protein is CASSQDSLAGAYEQFF. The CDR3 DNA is TGCGCCAGCAGCCAAGACAGTCTAGCGGGAGCTTATGAGCAGTTCTTC.

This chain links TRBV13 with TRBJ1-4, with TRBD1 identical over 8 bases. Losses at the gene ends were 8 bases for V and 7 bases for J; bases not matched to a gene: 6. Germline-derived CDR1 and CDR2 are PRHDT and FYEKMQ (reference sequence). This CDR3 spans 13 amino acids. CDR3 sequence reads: CASFNRGTEKLFF. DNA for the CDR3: TGTGCCAGCTTTAACAGGGGGACTGAAAAACTGTTTTTT.

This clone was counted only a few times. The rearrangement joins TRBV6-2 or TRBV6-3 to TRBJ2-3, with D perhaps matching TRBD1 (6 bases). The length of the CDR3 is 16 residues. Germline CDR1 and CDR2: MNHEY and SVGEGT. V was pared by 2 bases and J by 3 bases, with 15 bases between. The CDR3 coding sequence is TGTGCCAGCAGTTACAGTCCGGGGCAGGGGACAGATACGCAGTATTTT. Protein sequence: CASSYSPGQGTDTQYF.